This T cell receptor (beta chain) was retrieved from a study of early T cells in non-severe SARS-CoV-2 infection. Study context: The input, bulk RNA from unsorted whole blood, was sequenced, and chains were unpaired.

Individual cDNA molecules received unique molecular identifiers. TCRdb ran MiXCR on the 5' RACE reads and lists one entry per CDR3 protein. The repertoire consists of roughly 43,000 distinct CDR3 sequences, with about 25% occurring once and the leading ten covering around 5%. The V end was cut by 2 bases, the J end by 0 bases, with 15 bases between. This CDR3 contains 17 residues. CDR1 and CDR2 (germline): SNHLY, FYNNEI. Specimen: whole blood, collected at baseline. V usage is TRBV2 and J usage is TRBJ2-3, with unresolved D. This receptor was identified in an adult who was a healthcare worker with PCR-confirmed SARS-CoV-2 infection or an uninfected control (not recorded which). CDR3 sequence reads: CASSELSRVTSTDTQYF. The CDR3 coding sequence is TGTGCCAGCAGTGAATTGTCACGTGTCACTAGCACAGATACGCAGTATTTT.